This TCR beta chain was sequenced during a study of blood T cell repertoires in COVID-19. The CDR3 has 14 residues. J lost 7 bases, V lost 4 bases, and 7 bases had no gene match. Germline assignment: CDR1 SGHNT and CDR2 YYREEE (reference sequence). Method: immunoSEQ multiplex PCR; TCRdb's copy keeps in-frame clones and lacks some. The data contain a few hundred thousand clones, approximately 87% of them singletons. Sequenced input: PBMCs or T cells enriched from blood (not recorded which). The chain recombines TRBV5-4 with TRBJ2-2; 7 bases agree with TRBD1. The clonotype originates from a woman aged 45-65 years in a cohort exposed to, infected with or recovered from COVID-19 (not recorded which). This CDR3 reads CASSGQVQFGELFF. The CDR3 region has the DNA TGTGCCAGCAGCGGACAGGTGCAATTCGGGGAGCTGTTTTTT.